The sequence of this T cell receptor beta chain was determined in a study of breast tumors, draining lymph nodes, adjacent tissues. Study-wide results and caveats: Tumor and nontumor repertoires were significantly more similar in luminal-like than in basal-like breast cancer. Tumors had less TCR diversity than lymph nodes, more than nontumor tissue. Tumor T cell lymph node origin was a supported hypothesis, not proven.

The CDR3 is 16 amino acids. V trimming: 6 bases; J trimming: 2 bases; junction bases outside the gene matches: 10. The germline gives CDR1 MNHNY, CDR2 SVGAGI (reference sequence). This clonotype was recorded many times. Its cognate antigen is unknown. Breast cancer patients provided tissue from their axillary draining lymph nodes. TCRdb re-called the multiplex PCR reads with MiXCR, one entry per CDR3 protein. This sample has around 290,000 distinct CDR3 sequences; 30% occur once, and the top ten carry more than 1%. The origin of this receptor is a female donor with breast cancer. Some clones in this sample may be carry-over from other donors' samples. The source material was axillary lymph node tissue. V gene TRBV6-6 combines with J gene TRBJ2-3; 8 bases align to TRBD2. In DNA, the CDR3 is TGTGCCAGCAGGACACTAGCGGTGGGGCCCACAGATACGCAGTATTTT. It translates to CASRTLAVGPTDTQYF.